This T cell receptor beta chain was obtained from a study of blood T cell repertoires in COVID-19. On the study more broadly: The analysed material was cDNA or gDNA that came from T cells, B-cell-depleted T cells, or PBMCs.

Repertoires were generated with immunoSEQ multiplex PCR, while TCRdb's copy carries only in-frame clones and drops some. Here the sample spans some 130,000 clones, roughly nine tenths being singletons. The V gene's germline CDR1 is SNHLY and CDR2 FYNNEI. CDR3 size: 16 residues. Trimming at V came to 5 bases and at J to 6 bases, leaving 10 bases not matched to a gene. The sequenced sample consisted of peripheral blood. This TCR derives from a woman in her 70s with COVID-19, enrolled during active disease. The chain employs TRBV2 and TRBJ1-6, with 7 bases that match TRBD1. The chain's CDR3 is CASSRTGVGSNSPLHF. The CDR3, as DNA: TGTGCCAGCAGTCGGACAGGAGTTGGGTCTAATTCACCCCTCCACTTT. Variable domain in full (rest from reference TRBV2 and TRBJ1-6): EPEVTQTPSHQVTQMGQEVILRCVPISNHLYFYWYRQILGQKVEFLVSFYNNEISEKSEIFDDQFSVERPDGSNFTLKIRSTKLEDSAMYFCASSRTGVGSNSPLHFGNGTRLTVT.